The next 22 T cell receptor beta chains were all read from a single sample in a study of blood T cell repertoires in COVID-19. Generated by immunoSEQ multiplex PCR, the TCRdb table keeps only in-frame clones and is missing some. The repertoire holds about 280,000 clones, with approximately 91% as singletons. What was sequenced was peripheral blood. The receptors shown here come from a man aged 18 to 30 with active or convalescent COVID-19.

This chain connects TRBV14 to TRBJ2-1, with TRBD2 identical over 13 bases. The junction had 10 bases not matched to a gene; V was cut back by 4 bases and J by 7 bases. Germline CDR1 SGHDN, CDR2 FVKESK. The CDR3 extends over 17 amino acids. The CDR3 sequence: CASSPLSETSGGNEQFF. The DNA of the CDR3 is TGTGCCAGCAGCCCCCTCTCGGAGACTAGCGGGGGGAATGAGCAGTTCTTC.

CDR3 residues: CASSDGGWTGFRNHNYGYTF. CDR3 sequence (DNA): TGTGCCAGCAGTGACGGTGGGTGGACAGGGTTCCGGAACCATAACTATGGCTACACCTTC. V and J are TRBV2 and TRBJ1-2; 8 bases agree with TRBD1. Trimming cost V 3 bases and J 1 base; bases outside gene matches: 19. The CDR3 is 20 amino acids. The germline CDR1 and CDR2 sequences are SNHLY and FYNNEI.

There are a few counts of this clone. This sequence joins TRBV6-5 and TRBJ1-2, with 7 nucleotides matching TRBD1. The ends lost 5 bases at V and 5 bases at J; junction bases unmatched: 8. CDR3 length: 14 amino acids. The germline V gene encodes CDR1 MNHEY and CDR2 SVGAGI. For the CDR3, the DNA is TGTGCCAGCAGTCGTTCGGGGACAGAGTATGGCTACACCTTC. It is translated as CASSRSGTEYGYTF.

This clone was observed a single time. This CDR3 is CASSQLLGQGWEKLFF. The CDR3 bases are TGCGCCAGCAGCCAATTATTAGGACAGGGTTGGGAAAAACTGTTTTTT. The genes are TRBV4-1 and TRBJ1-4; the match to TRBD1 covers 8 bases. Germline V lookup: CDR1 MGHRA, CDR2 YSYEKL. This CDR3 region has 16 residues. The J segment lost 8 bases and the V segment lost 2 bases, leaving 10 bases of the junction unmatched.

The chain has TRBV13 and TRBJ1-1; the match to TRBD1 covers 7 bases. The CDR3 consists of 13 residues. Losses at the gene ends were 5 bases for V and 4 bases for J; bases not matched to a gene: 4. Germline V gives CDR1 PRHDT, CDR2 FYEKMQ (reference sequence). For the CDR3, the DNA is TGTGCCAGCAGCATGGGACAGTTCACTGAAGCTTTCTTT. This sequence encodes CASSMGQFTEAFF.

The chain links TRBV7-2 to TRBJ1-5, with 9 bases that match TRBD1. Unmatched junction bases numbered 5, after V lost 1 base and J lost 7 bases. Germline CDR1 is SGHTA and CDR2 is FQGNSA. CDR3 length: 15 residues. CDR3 coding DNA: TGTGCCAGCAGCTTAGGGGACAGGGTAAACCAGCCCCAGCATTTT. It encodes CASSLGDRVNQPQHF.

This clone was recorded once. The rearrangement joins TRBV12-5 to TRBJ1-3; 9 nucleotides align to TRBD1. This CDR3 has 15 amino acids. Trimming at V came to 5 bases and at J to 2 bases, leaving 4 bases not matched to a gene. CDR1 is LGHNT, CDR2 FRNRAP, per germline. The CDR3 DNA follows: TGTGCTAGTGGTACAAGGACAGGGGCTGGAAACACCATATATTTT. It encodes CASGTRTGAGNTIYF.

The rearrangement joins TRBV5-5 to TRBJ2-1, with D maybe TRBD1 (8 bases). The germline V gene encodes CDR1 SGHKS and CDR2 YYEKEE (reference sequence). The V end was cut by 4 bases, the J end by 5 bases, with 16 bases between. The CDR3 contains 15 residues. The CDR3 DNA is TGTGCCAGCAGCACGGACAGGGAGGGCCACAATGAGCAGTTCTTC. Amino acid sequence: CASSTDREGHNEQFF.

This chain uses TRBV7-3 with TRBJ1-3; TRBD1 might be the D (6 bases). The CDR3 length is 14 residues. Germline V gene data show CDR1 as SGHTA and CDR2 as FQGTGA. Trimming stripped 5 bases from V and 0 bases from J, with 8 bases between. This CDR3 reads CASSLDSSGNTIYF. CDR3 coding DNA: TGTGCCAGCAGCCTGGACAGCTCTGGAAACACCATATATTTT.

The chain is built from TRBV6-6 and TRBJ1-6, with TRBD1 matching 10 bases. Germline trimming cut 6 bases from V and 7 bases from J; bases unmatched to any gene: 3. Germline V lookup: CDR1 MNHNY, CDR2 SVGAGI (reference sequence). The CDR3 has 14 amino acids. CDR3 nucleotides: TGTGCCAGCAGGAGGGGACAGGGGAATTCACCCCTCCACTTT. This translates into CASRRGQGNSPLHF.

V and J are TRBV7-7 and TRBJ2-1; 9 bases are shared with TRBD1. V shed 5 bases and J 6 bases; nucleotides not matched to a gene: 2. The CDR3 runs 13 residues. Germline V CDR1 and CDR2: SSHAT, FNYEAQ (reference sequence). This CDR3 is CASSETGGNEQFF. The CDR3 nucleotides are TGTGCCAGCAGCGAGACAGGGGGCAATGAGCAGTTCTTC. The whole variable domain, remainder taken from reference TRBV7-7 and TRBJ2-1, is GAGVSQSPRYKVTKRGQDVTLRCDPISSHATLYWYQQALGQGPEFLTYFNYEAQPDKSGLPSDRFSAERPEGSISTLTIQRTEQRDSAMYRCASSETGGNEQFFGPGTRLTVL.

V gene TRBV2 combines with J gene TRBJ1-2; a weak D match, TRBD1 (6 bases). V was clipped by 8 bases and J by 0 bases, with 13 bases between them. The CDR3 covers 14 residues. CDR1 and CDR2 from the germline V gene are SNHLY and FYNNEI. CDR3 nucleotide sequence: TGTGCCAGCTTAAAGACAGGCCCTAACTATGGCTACACCTTC. Protein product: CASLKTGPNYGYTF.

As concerns this clone: Compared with germline, one end of the junction differs, possibly owing to a read error. This CDR3 reads CASSYTEAFF. In DNA, the CDR3 is TGTGCCAGCAGTTACACCGAAGCTTTCTTT. This chain joins TRBV28 and TRBJ1-1, with unresolved D. CDR3 length: 10 amino acids. The germline CDR1 and CDR2 sequences are MDHEN and SYDVKM.

The chain couples TRBV9 to TRBJ2-1, with D tentatively TRBD1 (5 bases). The V end was cut by 3 bases, the J end by 9 bases, with 16 bases between. Germline CDR1 is SGDLS and CDR2 is YYNGEE. The length of the CDR3 is 14 residues. The chain's CDR3 is CASSGTPERGEQFF. In DNA, the CDR3 is TGTGCCAGCAGCGGAACCCCTGAAAGGGGTGAGCAGTTCTTC.

The chain is built from TRBV10-3 and TRBJ2-2, with 9 nucleotides matching TRBD2. Germline values: CDR1 ENHRY, CDR2 SYGVKD. After removal of 0 bases from V and 7 bases from J, the junction contained 9 bases not matched to a gene. CDR3 length: 17 amino acids. The CDR3 region has the DNA TGTGCCATCAGTGAGTCGTTAGGCGGGGGGGCCCTCGGGGAGCTGTTTTTT. It specifies CAISESLGGGALGELFF.

The genes are TRBV4-3 and TRBJ2-5; 9 nucleotides align to TRBD2. The V gene's germline CDR1 is LGHNA and CDR2 YSLEER. Trimming took 4 bases from V and 4 from J; bases not matched to a gene: 19. This CDR3 comprises 19 residues. CDR3 amino acids: CASSPERSGGRSGRETQYF. CDR3 coding DNA: TGCGCCAGCAGCCCAGAAAGAAGCGGGGGGAGGTCGGGGCGAGAGACCCAGTACTTC.

The chain couples TRBV19 to TRBJ2-7, with TRBD1 identical over 10 bases. The CDR3 has 13 residues. The V and J ends lost 10 bases and 0 bases, in that order; junction bases with no gene match: 3. CDR1 LNHDA and CDR2 SQIVND come from the germline V gene (reference sequence). CDR3 DNA: TGTGCCACCGGGACAGGGGTCTCCTACGAGCAGTACTTC. This codes for CATGTGVSYEQYF.

The chain combines TRBV4-1 with TRBJ2-6; no firm D call. Germline V gene lookup returns CDR1 MGHRA and CDR2 YSYEKL. This CDR3 region has 13 residues. The V end was cut by 3 bases, the J end by 4 bases, with 4 bases between. The CDR3 loop is CASSHPGANVLTF. The CDR3 DNA is TGCGCCAGCAGCCACCCGGGGGCCAACGTCCTGACTTTC.

The chain links TRBV19 to TRBJ1-2; D is ambiguous. CDR3 size: 15 residues. With 3 bases removed from V and 5 bases from J, the gap between germline ends came to 16 bases. CDR1 is LNHDA, CDR2 SQIVND, per germline (reference sequence). The CDR3 protein is CASSIEGRQTYGYTF. The CDR3 nucleotides read TGTGCCAGTAGTATTGAGGGCAGACAAACATATGGCTACACCTTC.

The V gene is TRBV6-2 or TRBV6-3, the J gene TRBJ2-7, with 10 bases identical to TRBD1. The length of the CDR3 is 16 residues. Trimming took 4 bases from V and 4 from J; bases not matched to a gene: 10. CDR1 is MNHEY, CDR2 SVGEGT, per germline. CDR3 sequence: CASSFLLDRGRYEQYF. The CDR3 DNA follows: TGTGCCAGCAGTTTTCTCTTGGACAGGGGGAGGTACGAGCAGTACTTC.

This clone appeared a few times. The chain recombines TRBV27 with TRBJ1-1; a possible D gene is TRBD1 (6 bases). This CDR3 spans 14 amino acids. CDR1 and CDR2 (germline): MNHEY, SMNVEV (reference sequence). V was pared by 6 bases and J by 1 base, with 12 bases between. The CDR3 spells CASSRDTWNTEAFF. For the CDR3, the DNA is TGTGCCAGCAGCCGGGACACCTGGAACACTGAAGCTTTCTTT.

The chain joins TRBV4-3 to TRBJ2-1, with a possible D match to TRBD1 (6 bases). Germline V gives CDR1 LGHNA, CDR2 YSLEER. The CDR3 contains 15 residues. With 4 bases removed from V and 7 bases from J, the gap between germline ends came to 17 bases. The CDR3 spells CASSPNRAGWNEQFF. As DNA, the CDR3 is TGCGCCAGCAGCCCGAACAGGGCTGGATGGAATGAGCAGTTCTTC.